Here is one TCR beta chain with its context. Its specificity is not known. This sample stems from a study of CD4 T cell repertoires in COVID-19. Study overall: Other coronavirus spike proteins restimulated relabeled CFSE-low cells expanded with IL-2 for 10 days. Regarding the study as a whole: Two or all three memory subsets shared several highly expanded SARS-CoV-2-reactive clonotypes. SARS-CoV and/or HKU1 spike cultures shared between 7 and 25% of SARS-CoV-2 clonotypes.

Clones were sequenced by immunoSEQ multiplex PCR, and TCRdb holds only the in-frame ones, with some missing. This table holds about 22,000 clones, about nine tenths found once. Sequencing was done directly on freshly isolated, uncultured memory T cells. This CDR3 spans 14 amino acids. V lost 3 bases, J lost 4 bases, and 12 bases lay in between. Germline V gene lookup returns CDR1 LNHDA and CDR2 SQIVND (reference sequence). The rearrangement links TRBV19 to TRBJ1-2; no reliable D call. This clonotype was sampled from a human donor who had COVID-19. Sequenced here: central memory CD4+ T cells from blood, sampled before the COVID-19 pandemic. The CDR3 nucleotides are TGTGCCAGTAGTATTCCGGGAAAGGGCTATGGCTACACCTTC. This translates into CASSIPGKGYGYTF.